This TCR beta chain was identified in a study of blood T cells in healthy people across ages. Together with a sample-barcoded 5' primer, a J-beta primer mix was included in a second PCR lasting about 7 to 12 cycles. TCRdb ran MiXCR on the 5' RACE reads and lists one entry per CDR3 protein. The table records under 2,000,000 distinct CDR3 sequences, roughly 52% of them present only once. Germline CDR1 reads SGHVS; CDR2 reads FNYEAQ. There are 13 residues in the CDR3. Germline trimming cut 4 bases from V and 13 bases from J; bases unmatched to any gene: 6. The gene calls are TRBV7-6 and TRBJ1-6, with 8 bases that match TRBD1. The origin of this receptor is a woman aged 40 to 55 in good health. Material: blood. CDR3 sequence reads: CASSSDRTGPLHF. In DNA, the CDR3 is TGTGCCAGCAGCTCCGATAGGACAGGGCCCCTCCACTTT. Filled out from reference TRBV7-6 and TRBJ1-6, the complete variable domain reads GAGVSQSPRYKVTKRGQDVALRCDPISGHVSLYWYRQALGQGPEFLTYFNYEAQQDKSGLPNDRFSAERPEGSISTLTIQRTEQRDSAMYRCASSSDRTGPLHFGNGTRLTVT.